The 27 T cell receptor beta chains below come from one sample, sequenced in a study of shared clonotypes between healthy human individuals. Sequenced by immunoSEQ multiplex PCR; TCRdb stores in-frame clones only, minus some. The repertoire holds around 100,000 clones, with less than 75% as singletons. The sequenced sample consisted of memory CD8+ T cells sorted from blood. Sample subset: CD45RO+ cells pooled with CCR7-negative TemRA cells. All receptors derive from a woman between 25 and 40 years old in good health.

The chain employs TRBV28 and TRBJ1-1; no clear D. Germline CDR1 reads MDHEN; CDR2 reads SYDVKM. V was shortened by 6 bases and J by 4 bases, with 12 bases between the two germline ends. The CDR3 runs to 13 residues. CDR3 protein: CASSFPEGTEAFF. CDR3 sequence (DNA): TGTGCCAGCAGCTTCCCCGAGGGCACTGAAGCTTTCTTT.

The chain joins TRBV29-1 to TRBJ1-2; perhaps TRBD1 as D (5 bases). Germline V gene lookup returns CDR1 SQVTM and CDR2 ANQGSEA. This CDR3 is built from 13 residues. V dropped 6 bases and J dropped 3 bases, with 14 bases sitting between them. CDR3 nucleotides: TGCAGCGTCCCGACCGACAGACACTATGGCTACACCTTC. Its protein product is CSVPTDRHYGYTF.

The chain combines TRBV5-6 with TRBJ2-1, with 11 bases lining up with TRBD2. Germline CDR1 reads SGHDT; CDR2 reads YYEEEE. With 2 bases clipped from V and 9 bases from J, the junction kept 7 bases outside the gene matches. The CDR3 contains 15 residues. The chain's CDR3 is CASSLGTSGLGEQFF. The CDR3 DNA reads TGTGCCAGCAGCTTAGGGACTAGCGGTTTGGGTGAGCAGTTCTTC.

The chain uses TRBV7-9 and TRBJ2-1; 7 bases match TRBD2. Per the germline V gene, CDR1 is SEHNR and CDR2 is FQNEAQ (reference sequence). The J segment lost 3 bases and the V segment lost 4 bases, leaving 6 bases of the junction unmatched. CDR3 length: 15 amino acids. The CDR3 loop reads CASSSREDDYNEQFF. CDR3 DNA: TGTGCCAGCAGCTCTCGGGAGGACGACTACAATGAGCAGTTCTTC.

This clone showed up just once. V and J are TRBV7-6 and TRBJ2-1; possible D gene TRBD2, 5 bases. Between the trimmed V and J ends, which lost 5 bases and 12 bases, there was a span of 11 bases. From germline, CDR1 is SGHVS and CDR2 FNYEAQ. This CDR3 is built from 11 residues. CDR3 in DNA: TGTGCCAGCAGCGATGGAGGCCCGCAGTTCTTC. It translates to CASSDGGPQFF.

This clone was seen at least ten times. The chain combines TRBV25-1 with TRBJ2-7; 10 positions agree with TRBD2. After removal of 3 bases from V and 0 bases from J, the junction contained 8 bases not matched to a gene. The CDR3 runs 17 residues. CDR1 and CDR2 from the germline V gene are MGHDK and SYGVNS. The CDR3 nucleotides are TGTGCCAGCAGTGACTTACACCCTAGCGGGAGCTCCTACGAGCAGTACTTC. Encoded protein: CASSDLHPSGSSYEQYF.

The chain joins TRBV11-2 to TRBJ2-3, with D unresolved. Deletions cut 5 bases from V and 1 base from J, with 7 bases between. Looked up from germline, CDR1 is SGHAT and CDR2 is FQNNGV. The CDR3 extends over 13 amino acids. CDR3 sequence (DNA): TGTGCCAGCAGCCCGGACGGCACAGATACGCAGTATTTT. Residues: CASSPDGTDTQYF.

The chain joins TRBV5-1 to TRBJ1-1; no definite D call. Trimming removed 1 base at V and 0 bases at J, with 10 bases between. The CDR3 is 15 amino acids. In germline, CDR1 is SGHRS, CDR2 YFSETQ. DNA for the CDR3: TGCGCCAGCAGCTTGACTAGCCCCATGAACACTGAAGCTTTCTTT. Protein sequence: CASSLTSPMNTEAFF. The full variable domain, rest sourced from reference TRBV5-1 and TRBJ1-1, is KAGVTQTPRYLIKTRGQQVTLSCSPISGHRSVSWYQQTPGQGLQFLFEYFSETQRNKGNFPGRFSGRQFSNSRSEMNVSTLELGDSALYLCASSLTSPMNTEAFFGQGTRLTVV.

The chain couples TRBV9 to TRBJ2-1; 15 positions match TRBD2. The CDR3 covers 20 residues. Germline loops: CDR1 SGDLS, CDR2 YYNGEE. The ends lost 4 bases at V and 5 bases at J; junction bases unmatched: 16. The CDR3: CASSPSVGGWTSGRDNEQFF. Here the CDR3 DNA reads TGTGCCAGCAGCCCGTCCGTTGGAGGGTGGACTAGCGGGAGGGACAATGAGCAGTTCTTC.

A few counts support this clone. The CDR3 region is CASSQLAGEGDTQYF. As DNA, the CDR3 is TGTGCCAGCAGCCAACTAGCGGGAGAGGGAGATACGCAGTATTTT. V usage is TRBV6-4 and J usage is TRBJ2-3, with TRBD2 identical over 11 bases. The CDR3 is 15 residues long. Per germline, CDR1 MRHNA and CDR2 SNTAGT. The junction had 7 bases not matched to a gene; V was cut back by 6 bases and J by 5 bases.

The chain carries TRBV5-1 and TRBJ1-2; D is unresolved. Trimming left V 3 bases short and J 2 bases short, with 5 bases between. The CDR3 contains 12 residues. CDR1 and CDR2 (germline): SGHRS, YFSETQ. The CDR3 loop reads CASSWRNYGYTF. CDR3 DNA sequence: TGCGCCAGCAGCTGGAGGAACTATGGCTACACCTTC. Based on the CDR3 plus reference TRBV5-1 and TRBJ1-2, the full variable domain is KAGVTQTPRYLIKTRGQQVTLSCSPISGHRSVSWYQQTPGQGLQFLFEYFSETQRNKGNFPGRFSGRQFSNSRSEMNVSTLELGDSALYLCASSWRNYGYTFGSGTRLTVV.

The CDR3 region is CASSPNSYEQYF. The CDR3 DNA reads TGTGCCAGCAGCCCCAACTCCTACGAGCAGTACTTC. This chain uses TRBV28 with TRBJ2-7; D unresolved. Germline CDR1 MDHEN, CDR2 SYDVKM. Trimming stripped 6 bases from V and 0 bases from J, with 6 bases between. CDR3 length: 12 residues.

The chain combines TRBV27 with TRBJ1-1; perhaps TRBD1 as D (6 bases). Trimming removed 6 bases at V and 8 bases at J, with 16 bases between. CDR3 length: 13 residues. In germline, CDR1 is MNHEY, CDR2 SMNVEV (reference sequence). This chain's CDR3 is CASSRQAGGEAFF. CDR3 DNA: TGTGCCAGCAGCAGACAGGCCGGTGGCGAAGCTTTCTTT.

The chain couples TRBV7-2 to TRBJ2-1; D possibly corresponds to TRBD2 (6 bases). Germline assignment: CDR1 SGHTA and CDR2 FQGNSA. The CDR3 sequence is 16 residues long. Trimming cost V 5 bases and J 0 bases, with 14 bases left between them. In DNA form, the CDR3 reads TGTGCCAGCAGCCCTGCTGGGGGGAGCTCCTACAATGAGCAGTTCTTC. Translating gives CASSPAGGSSYNEQFF.

This clone was observed at least ten times. V is TRBV11-2 and J is TRBJ2-3; possibly TRBD1 or TRBD2 for D (5 bases each). This CDR3 has 12 residues. Germline CDR1 and CDR2: SGHAT and FQNNGV. Between the trimmed V and J ends, which lost 5 bases and 10 bases, there was a span of 13 bases. As DNA, the CDR3 is TGTGCCAGCAGCGTTGCCTTGGGGGCGCAGTATTTT. This sequence encodes CASSVALGAQYF.

The rearrangement uses TRBV4-1 and TRBJ2-3; 8 bases agree with TRBD2. The ends lost 7 bases at V and 4 bases at J; junction bases unmatched: 10. The germline V gene encodes CDR1 MGHRA and CDR2 YSYEKL. The CDR3 consists of 15 residues. The CDR3 spells CASTSLSGRADTQYF. The CDR3 region has the DNA TGCGCCAGCACCTCTCTCAGCGGGAGAGCAGATACGCAGTATTTT.

V gene TRBV19 combines with J gene TRBJ1-4; 7 bases fit TRBD1. The CDR3 is 15 residues long. Per the germline V gene, CDR1 is LNHDA and CDR2 is SQIVND (reference sequence). V gave up 7 bases and J gave up 6 bases; unmatched junction bases: 11. DNA for the CDR3: TGTGCCAGTAACTTCCTGAAACAGGGGTATGAAAAACTGTTTTTT. It codes for CASNFLKQGYEKLFF.

The chain has TRBV19 and TRBJ2-7; D may be TRBD2 (5 bases). The CDR3 consists of 13 residues. Trimming removed 6 bases from V and 7 bases from J, with 16 bases in between. The germline V gene encodes CDR1 LNHDA and CDR2 SQIVND (reference sequence). Written as DNA, the CDR3 is TGTGCCAGTAGCGGGGTGCGATGGGAGGAGCAGTACTTC. It codes for CASSGVRWEEQYF.

Ten or more counts support this clone. The rearrangement joins TRBV10-3 to TRBJ2-6, with TRBD1 matching over 10 bases. J gave up 0 bases and V 8 bases, and 4 bases lay outside the gene matches. The CDR3 length is 16 residues. Germline loops: CDR1 ENHRY, CDR2 SYGVKD. The CDR3 spells CAIAGTGDSGANVLTF. The CDR3 nucleotides read TGTGCCATCGCTGGGACAGGGGACTCTGGGGCCAACGTCCTGACTTTC.

The count of this clone is one. The chain joins TRBV4-1 to TRBJ1-1; 7 bases are a match to TRBD1. V was clipped by 0 bases and J by 4 bases; unmatched bases: 14. Germline loops: CDR1 MGHRA, CDR2 YSYEKL. The CDR3 spans 18 residues. The CDR3 is CASSQDRFVEGAGTEAFF. The CDR3 DNA reads as TGCGCCAGCAGCCAAGATCGGTTCGTAGAGGGGGCTGGCACTGAAGCTTTCTTT.

This clone was recorded at least ten times. The chain employs TRBV6-4 and TRBJ2-1; D is ambiguous. The CDR3 spans 13 residues. Germline values: CDR1 MRHNA, CDR2 SNTAGT. V lost 3 bases and J 3 bases, leaving 6 bases between the germline ends. The CDR3 protein is CASSESDYNEQFF. The CDR3 coding sequence is TGTGCCAGCAGTGAATCGGACTACAATGAGCAGTTCTTC.

The chain joins TRBV6-1 to TRBJ2-1; 11 bases match TRBD2. With V trimmed by 9 bases and J by 5 bases, 9 bases remained unmatched. This CDR3 contains 15 residues. Germline CDR1 is MNHNS and CDR2 is SASEGT. CDR3 residues: CASGILAGADNEQFF. CDR3 nucleotides: TGTGCCAGTGGGATACTAGCGGGAGCGGACAATGAGCAGTTCTTC.

This clone was counted between two and nine times. The chain couples TRBV27 to TRBJ2-3; D unresolved. CDR1 MNHEY and CDR2 SMNVEV come from the germline V gene (reference sequence). The V end was cut by 5 bases, the J end by 0 bases, with 12 bases between. This CDR3 has 15 amino acids. DNA for the CDR3: TGTGCCAGCAGTCTTACACCTAGTAGCACAGATACGCAGTATTTT. Its translation is CASSLTPSSTDTQYF.

V is TRBV7-9 and J is TRBJ1-4; perhaps TRBD1 as D (5 bases). Germline V gene lookup returns CDR1 SEHNR and CDR2 FQNEAQ (reference sequence). The CDR3 has 16 amino acids. V lost 3 bases, J lost 0 bases, and 11 bases lay in between. CDR3 DNA sequence: TGTGCCAGCAGCTTTGGGGGAGGGGCAACTAATGAAAAACTGTTTTTT. It encodes CASSFGGGATNEKLFF.

V and J are TRBV29-1 and TRBJ2-4; TRBD2 might be the D (7 bases). The CDR3 length is 14 residues. CDR1 SQVTM and CDR2 ANQGSEA come from the germline V gene. The V gene lost 7 bases and the J gene lost 8 bases, with 21 bases spanning the gap. The CDR3 loop reads CSAWGGGATDIQYF. The DNA of the CDR3 is TGCAGCGCATGGGGAGGGGGAGCCACAGACATTCAGTACTTC.

This clone has just a few counts. The rearrangement uses TRBV7-9 and TRBJ2-2; TRBD1 is a possible D gene (5 bases). The V gene's germline CDR1 is SEHNR and CDR2 FQNEAQ (reference sequence). The V end was cut by 2 bases, the J end by 4 bases, with 11 bases between. CDR3 length: 15 residues. The CDR3 sequence is CASSLSGMGTGELFF. CDR3 in DNA: TGTGCCAGCAGCTTATCAGGGATGGGCACCGGGGAGCTGTTTTTT.

V is TRBV5-4 and J is TRBJ2-1; tentatively, D is TRBD2 (7 bases). The CDR3 sequence is 14 residues long. With 4 bases removed from V and 5 bases from J, the gap between germline ends came to 13 bases. Germline V gene data show CDR1 as SGHNT and CDR2 as YYREEE (reference sequence). The CDR3 is CASSPGEGDNEQFF. CDR3 sequence (DNA): TGTGCCAGCAGCCCAGGGGAGGGAGACAATGAGCAGTTCTTC.